One sample yielded the 23 T cell receptor beta chains listed below, sequenced in a study of T cell repertoires in cytomegalovirus infection. From the reads, TCRdb called clonotypes with MiXCR, one entry per CDR3 protein. The table has hundreds of thousands of distinct CDR3 sequences, 35% seen once. The source material was PBMCs. These receptors were obtained from a human donor in good health (CMV status not recorded). Some clones in this sample may be carry-over from other donors' samples.

This rearrangement joins TRBV5-1 to TRBJ2-3, with D perhaps matching TRBD1 (6 bases). Germline V CDR1 and CDR2: SGHRS, YFSETQ. The CDR3 runs 15 residues. V lost 3 bases and J lost 4, with 15 bases in between. The CDR3 here is CASSWGQNRADTQYF. CDR3 DNA sequence: TGCGCCAGCAGCTGGGGGCAAAATCGCGCAGATACGCAGTATTTT.

This clonotype has more than one count but fewer than ten. The chain recombines TRBV28 with TRBJ2-3; D is perhaps TRBD2 (5 bases). The germline V and J ends were trimmed by 3 bases and 0 bases, with 10 bases remaining between them. Germline V gene sequence: CDR1 MDHEN, CDR2 SYDVKM. CDR3 length: 15 residues. CDR3 region: CASSLEGSSTDTQYF. DNA for the CDR3: TGTGCCAGCAGTTTGGAAGGGAGTAGCACAGATACGCAGTATTTT. Full variable domain (remainder filled in from reference TRBV28 and TRBJ2-3): DVKVTQSSRYLVKRTGEKVFLECVQDMDHENMFWYRQDPGLGLRLIYFSYDVKMKEKGDIPEGYSVSREKKERFSLILESASTNQTSMYLCASSLEGSSTDTQYFGPGTRLTVL.

J is TRBJ2-2 and V is TRBV19; D uncertain. From germline, CDR1 is LNHDA and CDR2 SQIVND (reference sequence). Deletions cut 8 bases from V and 0 bases from J, with 13 bases between. This CDR3 comprises 15 residues. The CDR3 DNA sequence: TGTGCCAGTCGCAGCGAGATCCCGAACACCGGGGAGCTGTTTTTT. Its protein is CASRSEIPNTGELFF.

The rearrangement uses TRBV20-1 and TRBJ2-5; perhaps D is TRBD1 or TRBD2 (6 bases each). CDR3 length: 13 amino acids. Trimming stripped 0 bases from V and 5 bases from J, with 10 bases between. The germline V gene encodes CDR1 DFQATT and CDR2 SNEGSKA (reference sequence). In DNA, the CDR3 is TGCAGTGCTAGAGATGGAGGGGGGGAGACCCAGTACTTC. It specifies CSARDGGGETQYF.

The chain recombines TRBV7-2 with TRBJ1-4; 7 bases fit TRBD1. CDR3 size: 18 residues. Per the germline V gene, CDR1 is SGHTA and CDR2 is FQGNSA. V dropped 4 bases and J dropped 0; count of bases not matched to a gene: 11. Written as DNA, the CDR3 is TGTGCCAGCAGCTCCCCGGGGACAGAGAATACAACTAATGAAAAACTGTTTTTT. It specifies CASSSPGTENTTNEKLFF.

The chain uses TRBV3-1 and TRBJ1-5; D is possibly TRBD1 (5 bases). With 1 base removed from V and 3 bases from J, the gap between germline ends came to 10 bases. The germline CDR1 and CDR2 sequences are LGHDT and YNNKEL (reference sequence). The CDR3 is 15 amino acids. The CDR3 sequence is CASSQGSGSNQPQHF. DNA of the CDR3: TGTGCCAGCAGCCAAGGTTCAGGGTCCAATCAGCCCCAGCATTTT.

The genes are TRBV7-8 and TRBJ1-1, with D unresolved. The CDR3 totals 19 residues. Germline V gene sequence: CDR1 SGHVS, CDR2 FQNEAQ. Trimming cost V 5 bases and J 1 base, with 26 bases left between them. The CDR3 loop is CASSPRTTPRGHENTEAFF. The CDR3 DNA is TGTGCCAGCAGCCCGCGGACTACCCCACGTGGGCATGAGAACACTGAAGCTTTCTTT.

The CDR3 DNA reads as TGTGCCAGCAGCTTCACCGGGGTTGGGGAAAAACTGTTTTTT. This sequence encodes CASSFTGVGEKLFF. The rearrangement uses TRBV7-9 and TRBJ1-4; D is unclear. V dropped 3 bases and J dropped 8 bases, with 13 bases sitting between them. CDR1 is SEHNR, CDR2 FQNEAQ, per germline (reference sequence). The CDR3 runs to 14 residues.

By share, this clonotype ranks as medium-sized. V is TRBV3-1 and J is TRBJ2-4, with TRBD1 matching over 10 bases. This CDR3 is 20 amino acids long. J lost 0 bases, V lost 3 bases, and 14 bases had no gene match. Germline lookup yields CDR1 LGHDT and CDR2 YNNKEL (reference sequence). Here the CDR3 DNA reads TGTGCCAGCAGCCACCAACACGACAGGGGGCTTAGCCTAGCCAAAAACATTCAGTACTTC. This sequence encodes CASSHQHDRGLSLAKNIQYF.

This clonotype was counted between two and nine times. This rearrangement joins TRBV6-8 to TRBJ1-3, with D hard to call. V lost 8 bases to trimming and J lost 0 bases, with 11 bases between them. The germline CDR1 and CDR2 sequences are MNHGY and SAAAGT. The CDR3 totals 14 residues. CDR3 nucleotides: TGTGCCAGCGGGATCGGCGACTCTGGAAACACCATATATTTT. Translating it yields CASGIGDSGNTIYF.

In its sample, this clonotype was seen a few times. The CDR3 loop reads CASSERSYEQYF. The CDR3 DNA reads TGTGCCAGCAGTGAGAGGTCCTACGAGCAGTACTTC. The chain joins TRBV28 to TRBJ2-7; D gene unclear. This CDR3 contains 12 residues. V was shortened by 5 bases and J by 1 base, with 6 bases between the two germline ends. CDR1 MDHEN and CDR2 SYDVKM come from the germline V gene. The complete variable domain, with remaining parts taken from reference TRBV28 and TRBJ2-7, reads DVKVTQSSRYLVKRTGEKVFLECVQDMDHENMFWYRQDPGLGLRLIYFSYDVKMKEKGDIPEGYSVSREKKERFSLILESASTNQTSMYLCASSERSYEQYFGPGTRLTVT.

This clonotype was counted between two and nine times. The CDR3 loop reads CASSEQARASGELFF. The CDR3 nucleotides are TGTGCCAGCAGTGAACAGGCCAGGGCGTCAGGGGAGCTGTTTTTT. This chain links TRBV6-1 with TRBJ2-2, with D maybe TRBD1 (5 bases). Between the trimmed V and J ends, which lost 2 bases and 8 bases, there was a span of 15 bases. Germline assignment: CDR1 MNHNS and CDR2 SASEGT. The CDR3 is 15 amino acids.

On this clonotype: One end of the junction is discordant with germline, which a read error may explain. The J gene is TRBJ2-5, the V gene TRBV28, with 10 bases lining up with TRBD1. This CDR3 comprises 16 residues. The germline CDR1 and CDR2 sequences are MDHEN and SYDVKM. Here the CDR3 DNA reads TGTGCCAGCAGCAGGTTGGGGACAGGGGTGCAAGAGACCAAGTACTTC. This gives the protein CASSRLGTGVQETKYF. The variable domain in full, completed from reference TRBV28 and TRBJ2-5, reads DVKVTQSSRYLVKRTGEKVFLECVQDMDHENMFWYRQDPGLGLRLIYFSYDVKMKEKGDIPEGYSVSREKKERFSLILESASTNQTSMYLCASSRLGTGVQETKYFGPGTRLLVL.

This clonotype was detected a few times. The V and J genes are TRBV28 and TRBJ1-1, with 7 bases that match TRBD1. CDR1 is MDHEN and CDR2 is SYDVKM in the germline V gene. The J segment lost 2 bases and the V segment lost 5 bases, leaving 11 bases of the junction unmatched. The CDR3 extends over 16 amino acids. In DNA form, the CDR3 reads TGTGCCAGCAGTCCCCGACAGGGAACAGGCAACACTGAAGCTTTCTTT. Translating gives CASSPRQGTGNTEAFF. The full variable domain, with the rest looked up from reference TRBV28 and TRBJ1-1, is DVKVTQSSRYLVKRTGEKVFLECVQDMDHENMFWYRQDPGLGLRLIYFSYDVKMKEKGDIPEGYSVSREKKERFSLILESASTNQTSMYLCASSPRQGTGNTEAFFGQGTRLTVV.

The chain is built from TRBV28 and TRBJ2-3; either TRBD1 or TRBD2 may fit D (5 bases each). The CDR3 totals 16 residues. The V gene's germline CDR1 is MDHEN and CDR2 SYDVKM. Trimming removed 6 bases at V and 4 bases at J, with 20 bases between. In DNA form, the CDR3 reads TGTGCCAGCAGATCAACGGGACGGGTCCAGCCAGATACGCAGTATTTT. It is translated as CASRSTGRVQPDTQYF.

Concerning this clonotype itself: One junction end does not reproduce the germline sequence, and a read error may be involved. The chain couples TRBV6-5 to TRBJ2-7; no clear D gene. Germline V gene data show CDR1 as MNHEY and CDR2 as SVGAGI. The CDR3 covers 13 residues. CDR3 residues: CARSYSGRYEQYF. In DNA, the CDR3 is TGTGCCCGCAGTTACTCAGGCCGGTACGAGCAGTACTTC.

This clonotype occurred a few times. The CDR3 region has the DNA TGTGCCAGCAGTTTCCCGTCTGAGGGGTGGGTCGAAAAACTGTTTTTT. It encodes CASSFPSEGWVEKLFF. This chain joins TRBV28 and TRBJ1-4; D may be TRBD1 (5 bases). The CDR3 is 16 residues long. Germline CDR1 is MDHEN and CDR2 is SYDVKM. V lost 3 bases to trimming and J lost 8 bases, with 19 bases between them.

The gene calls are TRBV12-3 or TRBV12-4 and TRBJ1-2; 7 bases fit TRBD1. This CDR3 is 13 amino acids long. J gave up 8 bases and V 6 bases, and 9 bases lay outside the gene matches. The CDR3 bases are TGTGCCAGCAGCAGCCAGGGGGATTTCGGCTACACCTTC. Translating gives CASSSQGDFGYTF.

Comments on this clonotype: The junction does not match germline at one end; this may be a read error. The chain combines TRBV6-1 with TRBJ2-7, with 9 bases fitting TRBD1. This CDR3 comprises 15 residues. Germline assignment: CDR1 MNHNS and CDR2 SASEGT. The CDR3 nucleotides read TGCTCCAGCAGTGGGACAGGGATTTTCTCCTACGAGCAGTACTTC. Amino acids: CSSSGTGIFSYEQYF.

To note about this clonotype: The conserved phenylalanine or tryptophan normally closing the CDR3 is absent here, so this likely arose from a read error. The chain has TRBV7-8 and TRBJ2-7; possible D gene TRBD2, 6 bases. CDR1 is SGHVS, CDR2 FQNEAQ, per germline. Trimming shortened V by 5 bases and J by 6 bases, and 14 bases separated the two germline ends. The CDR3 has 13 amino acids. The CDR3 sequence: CASSTGLTAEQYL. The CDR3 nucleotides read TGTGCCAGCAGCACGGGACTTACTGCCGAGCAGTACTTA.

This clonotype has just a few counts. The V gene is TRBV5-5, the J gene TRBJ1-1; a weak D match, TRBD1 (6 bases). Germline CDR1 reads SGHKS; CDR2 reads YYEKEE (reference sequence). The CDR3 is made up of 15 amino acids. V was clipped by 4 bases and J by 0 bases, with 13 bases between them. CDR3 residues: CASSQRDKMNTEAFF. CDR3 nucleotide sequence: TGTGCCAGCAGCCAACGGGACAAAATGAACACTGAAGCTTTCTTT.

The V call is TRBV12-3 or TRBV12-4, the J call TRBJ2-3; D might be TRBD2 (5 bases). This CDR3 has 16 amino acids. V lost 7 bases and J lost 2, with 19 bases in between. CDR3 protein: CASKPGRAGVTDTQYF. The CDR3, as DNA: TGTGCCAGCAAGCCCGGTCGTGCGGGCGTCACAGATACGCAGTATTTT.

In this sample, this clonotype turned up a few times. This chain links TRBV11-2 with TRBJ2-5; 7 nucleotides line up with TRBD2. This CDR3 is 17 amino acids long. The J segment lost 5 bases and the V segment lost 4 bases, leaving 16 bases of the junction unmatched. Germline loops: CDR1 SGHAT, CDR2 FQNNGV. The CDR3 is CASSSGEYSREWETQYF. The CDR3 nucleotides are TGTGCCAGCAGCTCAGGCGAATATTCGCGGGAGTGGGAGACCCAGTACTTC.